The clone carrying this TCR beta chain was seen only a few times. Its antigen is unidentified. Sequencing targeted expressed TCRB transcripts, as all isolated RNA had been reverse transcribed. TCRdb keeps only in-frame clones here, not all; method: immunoSEQ multiplex PCR. This sample yields some 17,000 clones, of which under 80% are seen a single time; 0.65% to 0.9% belongs to the top ten. The data are from a study of beta chain features in type 1 diabetes. Overall study findings and caveats: Type 1 diabetes patients showed a moderate but significant shortening of TCRB CDR3s in all four CD4+ subsets.

Looked up from germline, CDR1 is LNHDA and CDR2 is SQIVND (reference sequence). Losses at the gene ends were 5 bases for V and 7 bases for J; bases not matched to a gene: 6. The CDR3 is 13 residues long. The clonotype originates from a man aged 25 to 40 with type 1 diabetes. Material: stem cell memory CD4+ T cells from blood. The V gene is TRBV19, the J gene TRBJ1-1; 8 bases agree with TRBD1. The CDR3 spells CASSPEDRDEAFF. CDR3 nucleotides: TGTGCCAGTAGTCCCGAGGACAGGGATGAAGCTTTCTTT.